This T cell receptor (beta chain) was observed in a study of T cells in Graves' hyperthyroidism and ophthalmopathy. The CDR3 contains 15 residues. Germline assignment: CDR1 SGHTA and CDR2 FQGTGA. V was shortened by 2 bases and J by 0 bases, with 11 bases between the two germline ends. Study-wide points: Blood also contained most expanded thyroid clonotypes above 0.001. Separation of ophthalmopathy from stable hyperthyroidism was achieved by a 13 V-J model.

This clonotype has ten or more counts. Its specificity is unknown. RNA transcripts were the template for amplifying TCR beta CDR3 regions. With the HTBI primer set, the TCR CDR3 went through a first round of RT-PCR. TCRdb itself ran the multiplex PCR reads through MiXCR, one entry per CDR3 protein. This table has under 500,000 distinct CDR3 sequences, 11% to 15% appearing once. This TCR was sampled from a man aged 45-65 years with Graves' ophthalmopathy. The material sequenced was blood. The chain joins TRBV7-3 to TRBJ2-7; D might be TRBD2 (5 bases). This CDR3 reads CASSLGLTSSYEQYF. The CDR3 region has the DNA TGTGCCAGCAGCTTAGGACTCACAAGCTCCTACGAGCAGTACTTC.